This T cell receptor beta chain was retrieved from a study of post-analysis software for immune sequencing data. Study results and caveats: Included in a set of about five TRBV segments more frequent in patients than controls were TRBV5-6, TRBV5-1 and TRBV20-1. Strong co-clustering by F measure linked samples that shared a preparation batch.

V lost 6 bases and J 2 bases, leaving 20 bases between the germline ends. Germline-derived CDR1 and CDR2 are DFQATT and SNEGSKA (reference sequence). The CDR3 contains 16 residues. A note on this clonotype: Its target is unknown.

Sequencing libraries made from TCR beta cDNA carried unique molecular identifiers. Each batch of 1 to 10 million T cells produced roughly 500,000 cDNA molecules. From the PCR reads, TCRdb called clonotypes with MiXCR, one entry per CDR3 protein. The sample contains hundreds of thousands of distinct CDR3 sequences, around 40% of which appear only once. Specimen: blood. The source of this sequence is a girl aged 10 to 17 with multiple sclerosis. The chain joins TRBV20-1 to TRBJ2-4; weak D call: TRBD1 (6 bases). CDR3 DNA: TGCAGTGCCTTAGGACAGATTCGTACGACCAAAAACATTCAGTACTTC. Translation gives CSALGQIRTTKNIQYF.